Below, 3 T cell receptor beta chains from the same sample are listed, as sequenced in a study of identifying expanded T cells in peripheral blood (dated by TCRdb to between 2018 and 2021). Library generation was performed with the immunoSEQ multiplex PCR assay. TCRdb retrieved this table from immuneACCESS and kept in-frame rearrangements only. Not all clones are present; in checked studies, unresolved V genes account for under half, and no reason is known for the remainder. For this sample the table gives about 100,000 clones, of which approximately 89% were detected only once. Less than 15% of the sample comes from the top ten. The sample was blood. These receptors originate from a person aged 18 to 75 in good health.

This clone was seen a handful of times. V and J are TRBV9 and TRBJ2-4, with 9 nucleotides matching TRBD1. The germline gives CDR1 SGDLS, CDR2 YYNGEE. This CDR3 comprises 16 residues. After removal of 2 bases from V and 1 base from J, the junction contained 4 bases not matched to a gene. The CDR3 loop reads CASSVGTGRAKNIQYF. The CDR3 DNA sequence: TGTGCCAGCAGCGTGGGGACAGGGAGGGCCAAAAACATTCAGTACTTC.

The chain couples TRBV7-8 to TRBJ1-1; the D is unclear. Germline lookup yields CDR1 SGHVS and CDR2 FQNEAQ. Deletions cut 5 bases from V and 1 base from J, with 8 bases between. The CDR3 runs 13 residues. The CDR3 is CASSPEWNTEAFF. The CDR3, as DNA: TGTGCCAGCAGCCCCGAGTGGAACACTGAAGCTTTCTTT. The whole variable domain, remainder taken from reference TRBV7-8 and TRBJ1-1, is GAGVSQSPRYKVAKRGQDVALRCDPISGHVSLFWYQQALGQGPEFLTYFQNEAQLDKSGLPSDRFFAERPEGSVSTLKIQRTQQEDSAVYLCASSPEWNTEAFFGQGTRLTVV.

This chain uses TRBV19 with TRBJ1-5, with 7 bases fitting TRBD1. The J segment lost 3 bases and the V segment lost 10 bases, leaving 9 bases of the junction unmatched. CDR3 length equals 14 residues. Per the germline V gene, CDR1 is LNHDA and CDR2 is SQIVND (reference sequence). Here the CDR3 reads CATRDRLNNQPQHF. The CDR3 DNA is TGTGCCACCAGGGACAGACTCAACAATCAGCCCCAGCATTTT.